This TCR beta chain emerged from a study of human T cells and chemical hapten exposure. Across the whole study: It was small differences in pooled library volume that mainly caused per-sample TCR yields to vary.

MiXCR, run by TCRdb on the RACE reads, gives a single entry per CDR3 protein. This sample has 240,000 or so distinct CDR3 sequences, with around 9.3% found just once. The table lists this clonotype with a few counts. The antigen is not known. Germline CDR1 reads SGHRS; CDR2 reads YFSETQ. With 0 bases removed from V and 6 bases from J, the gap between germline ends came to 9 bases. CDR3 length: 14 residues. Findings and limits, study-wide: TCRs above 1 in 1000 frequency did not change with DPC sensitization.

Time point of the sample: pre-sensitization, week 0. Treatment here: therapeutic diphenylcyclopropenone sensitization with weekly scalp DPC. Phlebotomy was performed prior to application of every patch test. Total RNA was isolated from whole blood that had not been fractionated. The receptor comes from a woman aged 40 to 55 with alopecia areata. Some clones in this sample may be carry-over from other donors' samples. The sample was whole blood, taken in connection with sensitization to the hapten diphenylcyclopropenone (DPC). The chain carries TRBV5-1 and TRBJ1-4; weak D call: TRBD1 (5 bases). CDR3 residues: CASSLDRFHEKLFF. As DNA, the CDR3 is TGCGCCAGCAGCTTGGACAGGTTCCATGAAAAACTGTTTTTT. Complete variable domain (other parts from reference TRBV5-1 and TRBJ1-4): KAGVTQTPRYLIKTRGQQVTLSCSPISGHRSVSWYQQTPGQGLQFLFEYFSETQRNKGNFPGRFSGRQFSNSRSEMNVSTLELGDSALYLCASSLDRFHEKLFFGSGTQLSVL.